The T cell receptor (beta chain) under discussion was sequenced for a study of blood T cell repertoires in COVID-19. The authors' processing: Nucleated cell counts were estimated from reference gene primer amplification. Here immunoSEQ multiplex PCR was the method, and the copy in TCRdb shows in-frame clones only, minus some. Clonal size and the V and J genes are those of that table, whereas D and trimming came from the DNA. The sample lists about 210,000 clones, about four fifths occurring once. V lost 2 bases and J 4 bases, leaving 8 bases between the germline ends. This CDR3 has 13 amino acids. Germline CDR1 and CDR2: ENHRY and SYGVKD.

The TCR originated in a woman between 45 and 65 years old with active or convalescent COVID-19. This sequence joins TRBV10-3 and TRBJ2-5; tentative D call: TRBD1 (6 bases). Sequenced input: peripheral blood. The CDR3 DNA follows: TGTGCCATCAGTGAGACAGGGCCAGAGACCCAGTACTTC. It translates to CAISETGPETQYF.